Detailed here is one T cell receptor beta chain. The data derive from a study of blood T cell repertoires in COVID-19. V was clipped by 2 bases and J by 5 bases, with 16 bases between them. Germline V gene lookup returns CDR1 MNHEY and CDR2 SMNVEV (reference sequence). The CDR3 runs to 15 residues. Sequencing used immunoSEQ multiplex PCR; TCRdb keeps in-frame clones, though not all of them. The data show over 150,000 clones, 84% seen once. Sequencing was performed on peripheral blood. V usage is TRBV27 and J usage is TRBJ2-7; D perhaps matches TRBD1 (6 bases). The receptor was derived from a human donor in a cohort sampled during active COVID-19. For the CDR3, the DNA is TGTGCCAGCAGTTTACGGCAGGGGATGTTCGACGAGCAGTACTTC. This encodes CASSLRQGMFDEQYF.